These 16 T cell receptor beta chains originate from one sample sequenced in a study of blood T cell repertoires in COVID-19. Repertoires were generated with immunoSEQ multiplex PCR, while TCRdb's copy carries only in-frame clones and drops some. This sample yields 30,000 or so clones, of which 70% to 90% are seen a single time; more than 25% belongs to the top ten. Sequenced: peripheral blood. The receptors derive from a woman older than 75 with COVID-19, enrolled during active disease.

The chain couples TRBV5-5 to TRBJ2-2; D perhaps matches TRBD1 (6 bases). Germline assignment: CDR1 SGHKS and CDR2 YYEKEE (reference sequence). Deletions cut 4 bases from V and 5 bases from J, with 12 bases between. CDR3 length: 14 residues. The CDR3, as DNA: TGTGCCAGCAGCCTACCAGGGACAACCGGGGAGCTGTTTTTT. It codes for CASSLPGTTGELFF.

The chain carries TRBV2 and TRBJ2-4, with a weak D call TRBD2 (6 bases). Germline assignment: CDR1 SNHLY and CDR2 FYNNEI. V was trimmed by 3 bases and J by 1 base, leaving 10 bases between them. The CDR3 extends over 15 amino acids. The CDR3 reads CASSDPGGAKNIQYF. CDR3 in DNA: TGTGCCAGCAGTGATCCTGGGGGGGCCAAAAACATTCAGTACTTC.

CDR3 coding DNA: TGCGCCAGCAGTGATACTAACACAGATACGCAGTATTTT. This translates into CASSDTNTDTQYF. V is TRBV10-1 and J is TRBJ2-3, with D unresolved. CDR1 is WNHNN, CDR2 SYGVQD, per germline (reference sequence). V dropped 3 bases and J dropped 2 bases, with 6 bases sitting between them. This CDR3 comprises 13 residues.

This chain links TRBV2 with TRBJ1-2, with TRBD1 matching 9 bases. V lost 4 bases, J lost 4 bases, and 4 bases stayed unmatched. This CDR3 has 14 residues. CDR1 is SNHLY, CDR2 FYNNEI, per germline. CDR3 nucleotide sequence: TGTGCCAGCAGTGTCGACAGGGGGGCCTATGGCTACACCTTC. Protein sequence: CASSVDRGAYGYTF.

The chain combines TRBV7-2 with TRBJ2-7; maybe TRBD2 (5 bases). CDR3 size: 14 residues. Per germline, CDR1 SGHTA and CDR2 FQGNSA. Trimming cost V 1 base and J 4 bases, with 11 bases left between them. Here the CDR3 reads CASSLVGDSYEQYF. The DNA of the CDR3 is TGTGCCAGCAGCTTAGTGGGAGATTCTTACGAGCAGTACTTC. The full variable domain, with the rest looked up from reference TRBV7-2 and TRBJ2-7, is GAGVSQSPSNKVTEKGKDVELRCDPISGHTALYWYRQSLGQGLEFLIYFQGNSAPDKSGLPSDRFSAERTGGSVSTLTIQRTQQEDSAVYLCASSLVGDSYEQYFGPGTRLTVT.

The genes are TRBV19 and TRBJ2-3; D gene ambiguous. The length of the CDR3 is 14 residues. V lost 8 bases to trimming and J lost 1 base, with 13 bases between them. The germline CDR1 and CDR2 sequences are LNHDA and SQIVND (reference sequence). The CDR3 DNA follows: TGTGCCAGTGGTGGTAGCTCGGGCACAGATACGCAGTATTTT. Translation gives CASGGSSGTDTQYF.

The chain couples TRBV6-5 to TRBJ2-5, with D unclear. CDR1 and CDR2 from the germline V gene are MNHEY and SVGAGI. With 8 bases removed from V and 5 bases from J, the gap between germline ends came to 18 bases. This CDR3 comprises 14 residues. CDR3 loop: CASSTGPLWETQYF. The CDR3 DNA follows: TGTGCCAGCTCTACTGGGCCGCTTTGGGAGACCCAGTACTTC.

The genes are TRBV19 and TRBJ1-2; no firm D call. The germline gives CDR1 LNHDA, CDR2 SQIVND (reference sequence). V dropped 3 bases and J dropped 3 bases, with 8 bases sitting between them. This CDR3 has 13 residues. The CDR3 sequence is CASSMYSYYGYTF. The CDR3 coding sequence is TGTGCCAGTAGTATGTACAGTTACTATGGCTACACCTTC.

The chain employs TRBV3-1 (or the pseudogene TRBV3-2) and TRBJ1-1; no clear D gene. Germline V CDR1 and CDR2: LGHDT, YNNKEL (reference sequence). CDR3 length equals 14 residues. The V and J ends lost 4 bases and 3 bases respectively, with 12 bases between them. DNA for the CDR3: TGTGCCAGCAGCCCAGTACATAAATACACTGAAGCTTTCTTT. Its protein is CASSPVHKYTEAFF.

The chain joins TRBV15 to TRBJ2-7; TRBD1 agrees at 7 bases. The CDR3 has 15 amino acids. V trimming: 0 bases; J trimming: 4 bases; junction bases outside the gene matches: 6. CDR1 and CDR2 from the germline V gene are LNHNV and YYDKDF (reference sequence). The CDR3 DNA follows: TGTGCCACCAGCAGAGATTGGGACAGCCTTTACGAGCAGTACTTC. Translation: CATSRDWDSLYEQYF.

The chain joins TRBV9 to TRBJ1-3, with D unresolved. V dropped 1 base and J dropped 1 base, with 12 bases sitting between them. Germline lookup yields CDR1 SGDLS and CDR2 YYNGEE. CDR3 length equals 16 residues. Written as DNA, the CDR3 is TGTGCCAGCAGCGTATCCCCTTTCCTTTCTGGAAACACCATATATTTT. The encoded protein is CASSVSPFLSGNTIYF.

As DNA, the CDR3 is TGTGCCAGCAGCACAACAGGGGGGGACACTGAAGCTTTCTTT. Amino acids: CASSTTGGDTEAFF. The V gene is TRBV7-2, the J gene TRBJ1-1; 8 nucleotides match TRBD1. In germline, CDR1 is SGHTA, CDR2 FQGNSA. The CDR3 length is 14 residues. V shed 5 bases and J 3 bases; nucleotides not matched to a gene: 5.

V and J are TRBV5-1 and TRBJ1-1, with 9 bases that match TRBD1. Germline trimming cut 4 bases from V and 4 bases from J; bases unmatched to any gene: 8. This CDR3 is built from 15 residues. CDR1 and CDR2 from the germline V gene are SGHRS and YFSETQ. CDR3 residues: CASSAPGQGATEAFF. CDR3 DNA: TGCGCCAGCAGCGCCCCGGGACAGGGAGCCACTGAAGCTTTCTTT.

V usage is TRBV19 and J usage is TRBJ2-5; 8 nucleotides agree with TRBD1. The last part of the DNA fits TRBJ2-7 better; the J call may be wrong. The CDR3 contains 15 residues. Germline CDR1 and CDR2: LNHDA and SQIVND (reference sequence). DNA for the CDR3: TGTGCCAGTAGTGCAGGGACAGGACCCGCCTACGAGCAGTACTTC. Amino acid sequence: CASSAGTGPAYEQYF.

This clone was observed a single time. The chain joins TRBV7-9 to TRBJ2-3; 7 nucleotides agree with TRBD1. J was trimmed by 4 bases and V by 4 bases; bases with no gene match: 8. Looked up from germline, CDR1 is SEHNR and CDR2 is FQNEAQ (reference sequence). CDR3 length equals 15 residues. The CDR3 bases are TGTGCCAGCAGCTCTGGGACCCAGGGGGCAGATACGCAGTATTTT. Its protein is CASSSGTQGADTQYF. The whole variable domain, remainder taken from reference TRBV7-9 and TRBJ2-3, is DTGVSQNPRHKITKRGQNVTFRCDPISEHNRLYWYRQTLGQGPEFLTYFQNEAQLEKSRLLSDRFSAERPKGSFSTLEIQRTEQGDSAMYLCASSSGTQGADTQYFGPGTRLTVL.

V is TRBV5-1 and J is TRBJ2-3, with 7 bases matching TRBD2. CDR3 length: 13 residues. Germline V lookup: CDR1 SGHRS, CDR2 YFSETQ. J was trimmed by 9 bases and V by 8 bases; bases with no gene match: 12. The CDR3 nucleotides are TGCGCCAGTAATCGGGGGGACTCGGGAACGCAGTATTTT. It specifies CASNRGDSGTQYF.